The sequence of this TCR beta chain was determined in a study of blood T cell repertoires in COVID-19. The data were produced by immunoSEQ multiplex PCR, yet TCRdb's version contains in-frame clones alone and is incomplete. The data show about 210,000 clones, with roughly 90% seen just once and 0.65% to 0.95% held by the top ten. Germline CDR1 is SGHRS and CDR2 is YFSETQ. J lost 0 bases, V lost 2 bases, and 1 base had no gene match. CDR3 length equals 15 residues. The chain carries TRBV5-1 and TRBJ2-2, with 7 bases that match TRBD2. This TCR was sampled from a woman in her seventies with acute or convalescent COVID-19. Source material: peripheral blood. This chain's CDR3 is CASSLAGSNTGELFF. The CDR3 DNA is TGCGCCAGCAGCTTAGCGGGGTCGAACACCGGGGAGCTGTTTTTT.